This TCR beta chain is from a study of blood T cell repertoires in COVID-19. The overall study: Samples representing acute and convalescent COVID-19 were sourced from the United States, Italy and Spain. Sample material is recorded as cDNA or gDNA derived from T cells, B-cell-depleted T cells, or PBMCs.

This CDR3 has 13 amino acids. Germline CDR1 and CDR2: SEHNR and FQNEAQ (reference sequence). Germline trimming cut 10 bases from V and 2 bases from J; bases unmatched to any gene: 8. Sequencing used immunoSEQ multiplex PCR; TCRdb keeps in-frame clones, though not all of them. The sample carries about 150,000 clones, 75% to 85% recorded once. The clonotype originates from a man in his 60s with acute or convalescent COVID-19. The chain couples TRBV7-9 to TRBJ2-7, with TRBD2 matching 7 bases. Sequencing was carried out using peripheral blood. CDR3 in amino acids: CATAGVRTYEQYF. The CDR3 nucleotides read TGTGCCACCGCGGGAGTCAGGACCTACGAGCAGTACTTC. Full variable domain (rest looked up from reference TRBV7-9 and TRBJ2-7): DTGVSQNPRHKITKRGQNVTFRCDPISEHNRLYWYRQTLGQGPEFLTYFQNEAQLEKSRLLSDRFSAERPKGSFSTLEIQRTEQGDSAMYLCATAGVRTYEQYFGPGTRLTVT.